This TCR beta chain emerged from a study of early T cells in non-severe SARS-CoV-2 infection. Study background: It was bulk RNA from unsorted whole blood that was sequenced, and the chains were unpaired.

Germline lookup yields CDR1 MNHEY and CDR2 SVGAGI. The length of the CDR3 is 16 residues. Of note for this clonotype: A much larger clone lies a single base off, so this may be a read error.

TCRdb called the 5' RACE reads again in MiXCR, with one record for every CDR3 protein. The data hold just over 95,000 distinct CDR3 sequences, with 9.5% to 12% observed a single time. V is TRBV6-5 and J is TRBJ2-1; D gene uncertain. This clonotype originated in an adult who was a healthcare worker with PCR-confirmed SARS-CoV-2 infection or an uninfected control (not recorded which). The sequenced material came from whole blood. CDR3 loop: CTSSYTAQHPDNEQFF. The CDR3 DNA reads as TGTACCAGCAGTTATACCGCACAACACCCAGACAATGAGCAGTTCTTC.